Listed below are T cell receptor beta chains from one sample, sequenced in a study of blood T cells in healthy people across ages. TCRdb fed the 5' RACE reads into MiXCR, producing one record per CDR3 protein. The sample carries approximately 690,000 distinct CDR3 sequences, approximately 50% recorded once. The material sequenced was blood. Receptors originate from a man aged 55-75 years in good health. The CDR3 runs from the conserved cysteine through the conserved F or W. For some rows the clone size is stated as once, few or many, or as a class when expanded; others skip it.

v_gene,abundance,j_gene,CDR3aa
TRBV5-1,-,TRBJ2-3,CASSLAADGYTDTQYF
TRBV2,-,TRBJ2-5,CASTTRGQETQYF
TRBV7-2,few,TRBJ1-5,CASSLAPSNQPQHF
TRBV2,once,TRBJ1-6,CASTTNTDSPLHF
TRBV28,-,TRBJ2-7,CASLGAGPYEQYF
TRBV15,few,TRBJ2-7,CATSSSGIYEQYF
TRBV7-2,few,TRBJ2-1,CASSSRSFRYNEQFF
TRBV3-1,-,TRBJ2-3,CASSQDRTSRFTDTQYF
TRBV3-1,few,TRBJ1-5,CASSQGGWGNQPQHF
TRBV4-1,-,TRBJ2-2,CASSQVESGGNAGELFF
TRBV20-1,-,TRBJ2-1,CSAIYWDRGLGEQFF